The 15 T cell receptor beta chains listed next were all sequenced from one sample in a study of cytomegalovirus exposure and HLA in healthy donors (dated by TCRdb to the late 2010s). Libraries were prepared through the immunoSEQ multiplex PCR assay. A mixture of 60 forward primers for TCR Vbeta segments and 13 reverse primers for TCR Jbeta segments was used in the multiplex PCR. The table was pulled from immuneACCESS by TCRdb, which kept in-frame rearrangements only. Such tables lose some clones; where checked, under half of the loss comes from unresolved V genes, and the rest has no known cause. In all, the sample holds approximately 110,000 clones, and about 81% of those were seen once. Of the sample, around 1% falls within the top ten clones. Sequencing input: PBMCs. The receptors stem from a woman aged 25 to 39 in good health and CMV-seronegative.

This chain links TRBV2 with TRBJ1-5; no clear D. Germline V gives CDR1 SNHLY, CDR2 FYNNEI. This CDR3 is built from 15 residues. V lost 4 bases and J 7 bases, leaving 17 bases between the germline ends. The CDR3 DNA sequence: TGTGCCAGCAGTGTGACGGGGTTAGGGTCGCAGCCCCAGCATTTT. Amino acid sequence: CASSVTGLGSQPQHF.

The V and J genes are TRBV6-6 and TRBJ2-7, with D possibly matching TRBD2 (6 bases). CDR1 is MNHNY and CDR2 is SVGAGI in the germline V gene (reference sequence). Trimming pared 5 bases from V and 3 bases from J, leaving 14 bases between. The CDR3 runs to 14 residues. CDR3 amino acids: CASSRLGGGYEQYF. CDR3 bases: TGTGCCAGCAGTCGCTTGGGGGGAGGCTACGAGCAGTACTTC.

V gene TRBV2 combines with J gene TRBJ2-1, with D perhaps matching TRBD2 (6 bases). The CDR3 has 17 residues. The V gene lost 5 bases and the J gene lost 9 bases, with 26 bases spanning the gap. Germline V CDR1 and CDR2: SNHLY, FYNNEI. The CDR3 coding sequence is TGTGCCAGCAGTCTCCAGCGCGGAGGGCCTATCTTAGCTGAGCAGTTCTTC. Protein product: CASSLQRGGPILAEQFF.

The gene calls are TRBV11-2 and TRBJ2-3, with D uncertain. The CDR3 has 13 amino acids. Deletions cut 4 bases from V and 1 base from J, with 6 bases between. CDR1 and CDR2 from the germline V gene are SGHAT and FQNNGV. As DNA, the CDR3 is TGTGCCAGCAGCTACCTACGCACAGATACGCAGTATTTT. Translation: CASSYLRTDTQYF.

With respect to this clone: The germline gene is not matched at one end of the junction; a read error may be the cause. The rearrangement uses TRBV19 and TRBJ1-5; no clear D gene. Germline CDR1 is LNHDA and CDR2 is SQIVND (reference sequence). The CDR3 has 11 residues. CDR3 coding DNA: TGTGCCAGTAGTTTATATCAGACCCAGCATTTT. Encoded protein: CASSLYQTQHF.

This chain connects TRBV6-1 to TRBJ2-1; maybe TRBD1 (5 bases). Trimming took 8 bases from V and 1 from J, leaving 12 bases between them. Germline CDR1 MNHNS, CDR2 SASEGT. This CDR3 is 14 amino acids long. The CDR3 DNA sequence: TGTGCCAGCGAACTCGACAGTTCCTACAATGAGCAGTTCTTC. Translated, it gives CASELDSSYNEQFF.

The V gene is TRBV7-9, the J gene TRBJ1-1; D remains ambiguous. With 1 base removed from V and 8 bases from J, the gap between germline ends came to 8 bases. The CDR3 length is 12 residues. Looked up from germline, CDR1 is SEHNR and CDR2 is FQNEAQ (reference sequence). For the CDR3, the DNA is TGTGCCAGCAGCTTAGGATCAGTAGAAGCTTTCTTT. It is translated as CASSLGSVEAFF.

This clone was detected only a few times. The chain is built from TRBV7-9 and TRBJ2-1; possibly TRBD2 for D (5 bases). Germline lookup yields CDR1 SEHNR and CDR2 FQNEAQ (reference sequence). CDR3 length: 13 amino acids. Trimming pared 6 bases from V and 3 bases from J, leaving 9 bases between. The CDR3 here is CASSPGNYNEQFF. The CDR3 nucleotides are TGTGCCAGCAGTCCCGGGAACTACAATGAGCAGTTCTTC.

This clone has only one observation. The chain is built from TRBV19 and TRBJ1-6; D is ambiguous. The CDR3 consists of 14 residues. CDR1 is LNHDA, CDR2 SQIVND, per germline (reference sequence). V lost 8 bases to trimming and J lost 0 bases, with 8 bases between them. CDR3 nucleotide sequence: TGTGCCAGTTTAGAGAGCTCCTATAATTCACCCCTCCACTTT. Protein sequence: CASLESSYNSPLHF. Variable domain in full (rest from reference TRBV19 and TRBJ1-6): DGGITQSPKYLFRKEGQNVTLSCEQNLNHDAMYWYRQDPGQGLRLIYYSQIVNDFQKGDIAEGYSVSREKKESFPLTVTSAQKNPTAFYLCASLESSYNSPLHFGNGTRLTVT.

The V and J genes are TRBV30 and TRBJ1-6; D uncertain. Germline assignment: CDR1 GTSNPN and CDR2 SVGIG (reference sequence). Between the trimmed V and J ends, which lost 4 bases and 2 bases, there was a span of 15 bases. There are 16 residues in the CDR3. CDR3 loop: CAWTRLEATYNSPLHF. CDR3 sequence (DNA): TGTGCCTGGACTCGACTGGAGGCGACCTATAATTCACCCCTCCACTTT.

This chain joins TRBV6-1 and TRBJ2-5; D is possibly TRBD1 (7 bases). This CDR3 comprises 16 residues. Germline CDR1 is MNHNS and CDR2 is SASEGT. The V gene lost 2 bases and the J gene lost 5 bases, with 18 bases spanning the gap. The CDR3 nucleotides read TGTGCCAGCAGTGAAAGGAGGGGGCAGCGGGTGGAGACCCAGTACTTC. It yields the protein CASSERRGQRVETQYF.

The chain uses TRBV7-9 and TRBJ2-3; 7 bases map to TRBD2. Unmatched junction bases numbered 7, after V lost 5 bases and J lost 2 bases. From germline, CDR1 is SEHNR and CDR2 FQNEAQ (reference sequence). The CDR3 spans 15 residues. CDR3 bases: TGTGCCAGCAGCAGAGCCGGGACTAACACAGATACGCAGTATTTT. As protein: CASSRAGTNTDTQYF.

CDR3 sequence (DNA): TGTGCCAGCAGCAAACCGAACTACTTACTAGGCACAGATACGCAGTATTTT. This sequence encodes CASSKPNYLLGTDTQYF. The chain employs TRBV21-1 and TRBJ2-3; the tabulated D call, TRBD2, remains unverified against the DNA. TRBV21-1 counts as a pseudogene. This CDR3 region has 17 residues.

Only one count was recorded for this clone. The chain combines TRBV7-6 with TRBJ2-2; 8 nucleotides match TRBD2. V was pared by 6 bases and J by 6 bases, with 6 bases of the junction left unmatched. Looked up from germline, CDR1 is SGHVS and CDR2 is FNYEAQ. The CDR3 is 14 amino acids. The chain's CDR3 is CASSVPGGPGELFF. In DNA, the CDR3 is TGTGCCAGCAGTGTCCCGGGAGGGCCCGGGGAGCTGTTTTTT.

The J gene is TRBJ2-7, the V gene TRBV7-9, with D maybe TRBD2 (6 bases). CDR3 length: 14 amino acids. Germline values: CDR1 SEHNR, CDR2 FQNEAQ (reference sequence). The V gene lost 6 bases and the J gene lost 6 bases, with 18 bases spanning the gap. The CDR3 nucleotides are TGTGCCAGCAGTCCAAGGGTAGCGGCCTCCGAGCAGTACTTC. Its translation: CASSPRVAASEQYF.